This paragraph covers one TCR beta chain sequence. CDR1 and CDR2 (germline): SGHNT, YYREEE (reference sequence). V lost 4 bases, J lost 6 bases, and 5 bases stayed unmatched. The CDR3 length is 15 residues. This record belongs to a study of blood T cell repertoires in COVID-19. Whole-study context: Whether acute or convalescent, the COVID-19 samples came from the United States, Italy and Spain. T cells, B-cell-depleted T cells, or PBMCs provided the cDNA or gDNA that served as material.

Patients of the Seattle cohort, enrolled during active infection, were followed longitudinally. Source study methods: Reference gene primer amplification gave estimated nucleated cell counts. Assay: immunoSEQ multiplex PCR; the TCRdb copy retains only in-frame clones and omits some. V, J and clone size reflect that table, while D and trimming were determined from the DNA. The table has fewer than 200,000 clones, around four fifths seen once. The sequenced material came from peripheral blood. This clonotype was obtained from a woman between 65 and 79 years old with COVID-19, enrolled during active disease. The chain combines TRBV5-4 with TRBJ2-1, with 12 nucleotides matching TRBD2. CDR3 coding DNA: TGTGCCAGCAGCGTAGGGACTAGCGGGCTCAATGAGCAGTTCTTC. The encoded protein is CASSVGTSGLNEQFF.